A selection of T cell receptor beta chains follows, all from one sample in a study of T cells in Graves' hyperthyroidism and ophthalmopathy. TCRdb reprocessed the multiplex PCR reads with MiXCR, giving one entry per CDR3 protein. Of about 620,000 distinct CDR3 sequences in the sample, around 15% were seen once. The sequenced material came from blood. These receptors all stem from a woman younger than 45 with Graves' hyperthyroidism. Both conserved end residues are part of each CDR3. Fields, in order: J gene, clone size, V gene, CDR3 length, D gene, CDR3 protein, CDR3 DNA. A D gene is named only where the DNA matches it firmly. Only some rows state a clone size, as once, few, many or a class for expanded clones.

j_call: TRBJ1-4
clone_size: many
v_call: TRBV2
cdr3_length: 16
d_call: NA
cdr3_aa: CASRSFRGATNEKLFF
cdr3_nt: TGTGCCAGCAGGAGCTTTAGGGGGGCAACTAATGAAAAACTGTTTTTT

j_call: TRBJ2-7
clone_size: many
v_call: TRBV6-1
cdr3_length: 13
d_call: NA
cdr3_aa: CASRVLDSYEQYF
cdr3_nt: TGTGCCAGCCGTGTTTTGGATTCCTACGAGCAGTACTTC

j_call: TRBJ1-2
clone_size: many
v_call: TRBV6-1
cdr3_length: 16
d_call: NA
cdr3_aa: CASSAGGLLRGYGYTF
cdr3_nt: TGTGCCAGCAGTGCTGGAGGGCTCCTAAGGGGGTATGGCTACACCTTC

j_call: TRBJ1-2
clone_size: NA
v_call: TRBV20-1
cdr3_length: 16
d_call: NA
cdr3_aa: CSARGSLRGFNYGYTF
cdr3_nt: TGCAGTGCTAGGGGCTCATTAAGGGGTTTTAACTATGGCTACACCTTC

j_call: TRBJ1-3
clone_size: many
v_call: TRBV11-2
cdr3_length: 14
d_call: TRBD1
cdr3_aa: CASRRTGAGNTIYF
cdr3_nt: TGTGCCAGCAGGCGAACAGGGGCTGGAAACACCATATATTTT

j_call: TRBJ2-7
clone_size: few
v_call: TRBV4-3
cdr3_length: 17
d_call: NA
cdr3_aa: CASSQAVVSSSSYEQYF
cdr3_nt: TGCGCCAGCAGCCAAGCGGTGGTCAGTTCAAGCTCCTACGAGCAGTACTTC

j_call: TRBJ2-3
clone_size: NA
v_call: TRBV12-5
cdr3_length: 13
d_call: NA
cdr3_aa: CASGFSEADTQYF
cdr3_nt: TGTGCTAGTGGTTTCTCTGAGGCAGATACGCAGTATTTT

j_call: TRBJ1-1
clone_size: many
v_call: TRBV12-3/TRBV12-4
cdr3_length: 15
d_call: NA
cdr3_aa: CASSLSRRVNTEAFF
cdr3_nt: TGTGCCAGCAGTTTAAGTCGGCGGGTGAACACTGAAGCTTTCTTT

j_call: TRBJ1-1
clone_size: once
v_call: TRBV20-1
cdr3_length: 13
d_call: NA
cdr3_aa: CSAREIGRTEAFF
cdr3_nt: TGCAGTGCTAGAGAGATAGGGAGGACTGAAGCTTTCTTT

j_call: TRBJ1-2
clone_size: few
v_call: TRBV5-6
cdr3_length: 15
d_call: NA
cdr3_aa: CASSTMALRLGGYTF
cdr3_nt: TGTGCCAGCAGCACCATGGCCCTCAGGTTGGGAGGCTACACCTTC

j_call: TRBJ2-1
clone_size: NA
v_call: TRBV6-9
cdr3_length: 16
d_call: NA
cdr3_aa: CASSSPPGLPYNEQFF
cdr3_nt: TGTGCCAGCAGTTCCCCCCCGGGACTCCCCTACAATGAGCAGTTCTTC

j_call: TRBJ2-2
clone_size: few
v_call: TRBV3-1
cdr3_length: 12
d_call: NA
cdr3_aa: CASSPWTGELFF
cdr3_nt: TGTGCCAGCAGCCCGTGGACCGGGGAGCTGTTTTTT

j_call: TRBJ2-2
clone_size: many
v_call: TRBV28
cdr3_length: 12
d_call: NA
cdr3_aa: CATQNRAGELFF
cdr3_nt: TGTGCCACCCAGAACAGGGCCGGGGAGCTGTTTTTT

j_call: TRBJ2-7
clone_size: many
v_call: TRBV24-1
cdr3_length: 14
d_call: NA
cdr3_aa: CATSDRNRDYEQYF
cdr3_nt: TGTGCCACCAGTGATCGTAACCGAGATTACGAGCAGTACTTC

j_call: TRBJ2-1
clone_size: many
v_call: TRBV6-1
cdr3_length: 18
d_call: TRBD2
cdr3_aa: CASSLYLPGGSGDNEQFF
cdr3_nt: TGTGCCAGCAGTCTCTACCTTCCGGGAGGGTCGGGGGACAATGAGCAGTTCTTC

j_call: TRBJ1-5
clone_size: NA
v_call: TRBV12-3/TRBV12-4
cdr3_length: 16
d_call: NA
cdr3_aa: CASSLVATGLVQPQHF
cdr3_nt: TGTGCCAGCAGTTTAGTCGCCACAGGGCTCGTTCAGCCCCAGCATTTT

j_call: TRBJ2-7
clone_size: many
v_call: TRBV20-1
cdr3_length: 13
d_call: NA
cdr3_aa: CSAMSGDTYEQYF
cdr3_nt: TGCAGTGCCATGTCAGGGGATACCTACGAGCAGTACTTC

j_call: TRBJ1-1
clone_size: few
v_call: TRBV20-1
cdr3_length: 14
d_call: NA
cdr3_aa: CSARSTSRGSEAFF
cdr3_nt: TGCAGTGCTAGGTCCACCTCAAGGGGGTCCGAAGCTTTCTTT

j_call: TRBJ2-1
clone_size: NA
v_call: TRBV28
cdr3_length: 13
d_call: NA
cdr3_aa: CASSRGQSYEQFF
cdr3_nt: TGTGCCAGCAGTCGGGGACAATCCTATGAGCAGTTCTTC

j_call: TRBJ2-1
clone_size: NA
v_call: TRBV27
cdr3_length: 14
d_call: NA
cdr3_aa: CASGVGGPLNEQFF
cdr3_nt: TGTGCCAGCGGGGTCGGGGGCCCTCTGAATGAGCAGTTCTTC

j_call: TRBJ2-7
clone_size: few
v_call: TRBV6-1
cdr3_length: 15
d_call: TRBD2
cdr3_aa: CASSTWTSGAYEQYF
cdr3_nt: TGTGCCAGCAGTACGTGGACTAGCGGGGCCTACGAGCAGTACTTC

j_call: TRBJ1-1
clone_size: many
v_call: TRBV6-5
cdr3_length: 15
d_call: NA
cdr3_aa: CASSYVGGADTEAFF
cdr3_nt: TGTGCCAGCAGTTACGTCGGGGGCGCGGACACTGAAGCTTTCTTT

j_call: TRBJ1-1
clone_size: NA
v_call: TRBV10-2
cdr3_length: 14
d_call: TRBD1
cdr3_aa: CASSPDRAATEAFF
cdr3_nt: TGCGCCAGCAGCCCTGACAGGGCGGCCACTGAAGCTTTCTTT

j_call: TRBJ2-2
clone_size: many
v_call: TRBV7-2
cdr3_length: 15
d_call: TRBD1
cdr3_aa: CASRTGEVNTGELFF
cdr3_nt: TGTGCCAGCAGGACAGGGGAGGTTAACACCGGGGAGCTGTTTTTT

j_call: TRBJ2-5
clone_size: few
v_call: TRBV6-1
cdr3_length: 12
d_call: NA
cdr3_aa: CASSGDGETQYF
cdr3_nt: TGTGCCAGCAGTGGGGATGGGGAGACCCAGTACTTC

j_call: TRBJ2-7
clone_size: once
v_call: TRBV7-9
cdr3_length: 19
d_call: TRBD2
cdr3_aa: CASSLTGLAEGGITYEQYF
cdr3_nt: TGTGCCAGCAGCTTAACGGGACTAGCGGAAGGAGGTATCACCTACGAGCAGTACTTC

j_call: TRBJ2-7
clone_size: many
v_call: TRBV20-1
cdr3_length: 13
d_call: NA
cdr3_aa: CSANNLWTYEQYF
cdr3_nt: TGCAGTGCTAACAATTTATGGACCTACGAGCAGTACTTC

j_call: TRBJ1-5
clone_size: many
v_call: TRBV27
cdr3_length: 16
d_call: NA
cdr3_aa: CASSPQVQVINQPQHF
cdr3_nt: TGTGCCAGCAGTCCGCAGGTCCAGGTAATCAATCAGCCCCAGCATTTT

j_call: TRBJ1-2
clone_size: few
v_call: TRBV10-3
cdr3_length: 15
d_call: NA
cdr3_aa: CAISDGANRLYGYTF
cdr3_nt: TGTGCCATCAGTGATGGGGCTAACAGGCTCTATGGCTACACCTTC

j_call: TRBJ2-1
clone_size: many
v_call: TRBV28
cdr3_length: 15
d_call: NA
cdr3_aa: CASEETNAKGHEQFF
cdr3_nt: TGTGCCAGCGAAGAGACCAATGCCAAGGGCCATGAGCAGTTCTTC

j_call: TRBJ1-5
clone_size: few
v_call: TRBV19
cdr3_length: 12
d_call: NA
cdr3_aa: CASNLGTQPQHF
cdr3_nt: TGTGCCAGTAATCTGGGGACTCAGCCCCAGCATTTT

j_call: TRBJ1-1
clone_size: many
v_call: TRBV18
cdr3_length: 13
d_call: NA
cdr3_aa: CASSPVRNTEAFF
cdr3_nt: TGTGCCAGCTCACCAGTAAGGAACACTGAAGCTTTCTTT

j_call: TRBJ2-1
clone_size: few
v_call: TRBV18
cdr3_length: 17
d_call: NA
cdr3_aa: CASSHSRQLTRLHEQFF
cdr3_nt: TGTGCCAGCTCACACTCCCGACAGTTGACTAGGTTGCATGAGCAGTTCTTC

j_call: TRBJ2-7
clone_size: many
v_call: TRBV12-3/TRBV12-4
cdr3_length: 15
d_call: TRBD1
cdr3_aa: CASSLMPLQGYEQYF
cdr3_nt: TGTGCCAGCAGTTTAATGCCTTTACAGGGGTACGAGCAGTACTTC

j_call: TRBJ1-5
clone_size: NA
v_call: TRBV5-6
cdr3_length: 14
d_call: TRBD1
cdr3_aa: CASSLQGEYQPQHF
cdr3_nt: TGTGCCAGCAGCTTACAGGGGGAATATCAGCCCCAGCATTTT

j_call: TRBJ2-6
clone_size: few
v_call: TRBV6-1
cdr3_length: 15
d_call: NA
cdr3_aa: CASSKDYSGANVLTF
cdr3_nt: TGTGCCAGCAGCAAAGATTACTCTGGGGCCAACGTCCTGACTTTC

j_call: TRBJ2-5
clone_size: many
v_call: TRBV30
cdr3_length: 14
d_call: NA
cdr3_aa: CAWSVRGLGETQYF
cdr3_nt: TGTGCCTGGAGTGTACGGGGGTTAGGGGAGACCCAGTACTTC

j_call: TRBJ1-2
clone_size: many
v_call: TRBV6-5
cdr3_length: 15
d_call: NA
cdr3_aa: CASSYSRGGNYGYTF
cdr3_nt: TGTGCCAGCAGTTACTCGAGGGGCGGGAACTATGGCTACACCTTC

j_call: TRBJ2-2
clone_size: NA
v_call: TRBV7-2
cdr3_length: 14
d_call: NA
cdr3_aa: CASSQGLDTGELFF
cdr3_nt: TGTGCCAGCAGCCAGGGACTCGACACCGGGGAGCTGTTTTTT

j_call: TRBJ1-1
clone_size: many
v_call: TRBV20-1
cdr3_length: 15
d_call: NA
cdr3_aa: CSARDHSRGASEAFF
cdr3_nt: TGCAGTGCTAGAGATCACTCCCGAGGGGCGAGCGAAGCTTTCTTT

j_call: TRBJ1-2
clone_size: many
v_call: TRBV2
cdr3_length: 18
d_call: NA
cdr3_aa: CASSDRAPRPFGNYGYTF
cdr3_nt: TGTGCCAGCAGTGACCGGGCCCCCCGCCCCTTCGGGAACTATGGCTACACCTTC

j_call: TRBJ2-1
clone_size: NA
v_call: TRBV7-3
cdr3_length: 14
d_call: NA
cdr3_aa: CASSLGGIVDEQFF
cdr3_nt: TGTGCCAGCAGCTTAGGCGGGATAGTCGATGAGCAGTTCTTC

j_call: TRBJ2-1
clone_size: few
v_call: TRBV7-9
cdr3_length: 12
d_call: TRBD1
cdr3_aa: CASSPTGDGQFF
cdr3_nt: TGTGCCAGCAGCCCAACAGGGGACGGGCAGTTCTTC

j_call: TRBJ1-1
clone_size: many
v_call: TRBV3-1
cdr3_length: 12
d_call: NA
cdr3_aa: CASSQANTEAFF
cdr3_nt: TGTGCCAGCAGCCAGGCGAACACTGAAGCTTTCTTT

j_call: TRBJ1-5
clone_size: NA
v_call: TRBV27
cdr3_length: 15
d_call: NA
cdr3_aa: CASSLFQGGGSPQHF
cdr3_nt: TGTGCCAGCAGTTTATTCCAGGGCGGTGGTTCGCCCCAGCATTTT

j_call: TRBJ2-4
clone_size: NA
v_call: TRBV5-1
cdr3_length: 17
d_call: TRBD1
cdr3_aa: CASSLTNLDRVQNIQYF
cdr3_nt: TGCGCCAGCAGCCTAACAAACCTGGACAGGGTGCAAAACATTCAGTACTTC

j_call: TRBJ1-2
clone_size: many
v_call: TRBV7-2
cdr3_length: 13
d_call: NA
cdr3_aa: CASTAGHNYGYTF
cdr3_nt: TGTGCCAGCACTGCCGGACATAACTATGGCTACACCTTC

j_call: TRBJ2-6
clone_size: few
v_call: TRBV12-3/TRBV12-4
cdr3_length: 17
d_call: NA
cdr3_aa: CASSLTAVLSGANVLTF
cdr3_nt: TGTGCCAGCAGTTTAACGGCGGTGCTATCTGGGGCCAACGTCCTGACTTTC

j_call: TRBJ1-2
clone_size: NA
v_call: TRBV6-5
cdr3_length: 11
d_call: NA
cdr3_aa: CASSYSRDYTF
cdr3_nt: TGTGCCAGCAGTTACTCAAGGGACTACACCTTC